The clone carrying this T cell receptor beta chain was observed many times. Antigen unknown. The CDR3 runs 17 residues. The V gene's germline CDR1 is ENHRY and CDR2 SYGVKD. The J segment lost 0 bases and the V segment lost 0 bases, leaving 6 bases of the junction unmatched. Study-level points and caveats: Tumor Tregs overlapped most with tumor, then blood, naive CD4+ cells. Tumor memory CD4+ T cell TCR gene usage clustered with blood and lymph node memory CD4+ cells and lymph node naive CD4+ cells.

After constant-region reverse-primer amplification, full-length variable regions underwent semi-nested PCR with Nested Universal Primer A. From the 5' RACE reads, TCRdb called clonotypes with MiXCR, one entry per CDR3 protein. The repertoire holds about 5,800 distinct CDR3 sequences, with roughly 31% as singletons. The V and J genes are TRBV10-3 and TRBJ2-7; 9 bases agree with TRBD2. Input material: memory CD4+ T cells sorted from a lymph node. As for subset: memory CD4+ T cells, CD4+CD45RO+CD25-. The TCR sequence derives from a female donor with breast cancer. This chain's CDR3 is CAISESLAGDSSYEQYF. The CDR3 DNA reads TGTGCCATCAGTGAGTCACTAGCGGGTGATAGCTCCTACGAGCAGTACTTC.